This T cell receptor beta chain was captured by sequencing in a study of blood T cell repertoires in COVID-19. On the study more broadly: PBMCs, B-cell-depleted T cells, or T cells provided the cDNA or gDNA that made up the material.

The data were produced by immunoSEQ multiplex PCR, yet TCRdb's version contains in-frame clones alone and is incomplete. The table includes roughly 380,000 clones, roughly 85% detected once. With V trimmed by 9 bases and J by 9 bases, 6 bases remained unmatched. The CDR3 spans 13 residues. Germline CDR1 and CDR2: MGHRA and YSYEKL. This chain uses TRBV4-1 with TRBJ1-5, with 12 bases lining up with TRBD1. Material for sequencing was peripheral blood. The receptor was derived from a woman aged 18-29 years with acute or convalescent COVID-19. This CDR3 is CARWGQGAWPQHF. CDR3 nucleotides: TGCGCCAGGTGGGGACAGGGGGCTTGGCCCCAGCATTTT.